These 20 T cell receptor beta chains originate from one sample sequenced in a study of response to subunit inactivated influenza vaccine. MiXCR, run by TCRdb on the RT-PCR reads, gives a single entry per CDR3 protein. In the table there are roughly 780,000 distinct CDR3 sequences, approximately 17% of which are singletons. The sequencing used PBMCs from blood, collected more than 4 days after vaccination. These receptor sequences come from a man aged 50 to 60 who received an inactivated influenza vaccine.

The table lists this clonotype with a few counts. The chain combines TRBV12-3 or TRBV12-4 with TRBJ1-1, with a weak D call TRBD1 (5 bases). The CDR3 length is 16 residues. V shed 3 bases and J shed 7 bases, with 21 bases lying between them. The CDR3 spells CASSFLRQGVLFEAFF. As DNA, the CDR3 is TGTGCCAGCAGTTTTTTACGGCAGGGAGTACTATTTGAAGCTTTCTTT.

This clonotype was detected only a few times. V and J are TRBV28 and TRBJ2-3; the match to TRBD2 covers 10 bases. The CDR3 loop spans 18 amino acids. The germline gives CDR1 MDHEN, CDR2 SYDVKM. V dropped 3 bases and J dropped 8; count of bases not matched to a gene: 17. The CDR3: CASSFLYRAGGTFGTQYF. CDR3 bases: TGTGCCAGCAGTTTTCTGTATAGAGCGGGGGGGACCTTTGGTACGCAGTATTTT.

This clonotype was counted many times. V usage is TRBV29-1 and J usage is TRBJ2-1, with D hard to call. The ends were cut back, 6 bases at V and 6 bases at J, with 9 bases in the middle. The CDR3 is made up of 11 amino acids. Germline CDR1 reads SQVTM; CDR2 reads ANQGSEA. The CDR3 is CSVPWGNEQFF. The CDR3 DNA is TGCAGCGTCCCGTGGGGCAATGAGCAGTTCTTC.

This clonotype was counted once. An end of the junction does not agree with germline; a read error may underlie this. The chain recombines TRBV10-3 with TRBJ1-1; D is unclear. The CDR3 length is 15 residues. CDR1 and CDR2 (germline): ENHRY, SYGVKD. As DNA, the CDR3 is TGTGCTATCAGTGACGCGGGGTTAATGAACACTGAAGCTTTCTTT. It yields the protein CAISDAGLMNTEAFF.

This clonotype was seen repeatedly, ten times or more. This chain joins TRBV24-1 and TRBJ2-1; 8 bases align to TRBD1. The CDR3 is made up of 13 amino acids. Germline V gene lookup returns CDR1 KGHDR and CDR2 SFDVKD. V was clipped by 7 bases and J by 9 bases; unmatched bases: 7. CDR3 nucleotides: TGTGCCACCAGCCGGACAGGGTTGGGTGAGCAGTTCTTC. This gives the protein CATSRTGLGEQFF.

The CDR3: CASSLSGSGSWTDTQYF. In DNA form, the CDR3 reads TGTGCCAGCAGTTTATCGGGTAGCGGGAGTTGGACAGATACGCAGTATTTT. The chain carries TRBV27 and TRBJ2-3; TRBD2 matches 9 bases. The CDR3 spans 17 residues. CDR1 MNHEY and CDR2 SMNVEV come from the germline V gene (reference sequence). Germline trimming cut 0 bases from V and 3 bases from J; bases unmatched to any gene: 7.

Only a few counts were recorded for this clonotype. The chain is built from TRBV5-6 and TRBJ2-2; 14 bases line up with TRBD2. CDR1 and CDR2 (germline): SGHDT, YYEEEE. Unmatched junction bases numbered 5, after V lost 5 bases and J lost 2 bases. The CDR3 spans 17 residues. The DNA for the CDR3 is TGTGCCAGCAGTTTTGGACTAGCGGGAGGCAACACCGGGGAGCTGTTTTTT. Translated, it gives CASSFGLAGGNTGELFF. Based on the CDR3 plus reference TRBV5-6 and TRBJ2-2, the full variable domain is DAGVTQSPTHLIKTRGQQVTLRCSPKSGHDTVSWYQQALGQGPQFIFQYYEEEERQRGNFPDRFSGHQFPNYSSELNVNALLLGDSALYLCASSFGLAGGNTGELFFGEGSRLTVL.

Notes on this clonotype: A much larger clone sits a single nucleotide away, making a read error possible. V gene TRBV5-1 combines with J gene TRBJ1-4, with D unresolved. Trimming pared 4 bases from V and 7 bases from J, leaving 14 bases between. This CDR3 has 14 residues. Germline V CDR1 and CDR2: SGHRS, YFSETQ. The CDR3 loop is CASSPGGRSEKLFF. The CDR3, as DNA: TGCGCCAGCAGCCCCGGAGGCCGGAGTGAAAAACTGTTTTTT.

The chain employs TRBV20-1 and TRBJ2-7, with 8 bases that match TRBD1. The germline V gene has CDR1 DFQATT and CDR2 SNEGSKA (reference sequence). The CDR3 extends over 16 amino acids. The CDR3 reads CRVGQGKLRSETEQYF. CDR3 in DNA: TGCAGGGTAGGACAGGGCAAATTGCGCTCGGAAACGGAGCAGTACTTC.

The genes are TRBV2 and TRBJ2-5; the D gene is possibly TRBD1 (6 bases). This CDR3 spans 15 amino acids. V was shortened by 10 bases and J by 1 base, with 19 bases between the two germline ends. Germline V gene data show CDR1 as SNHLY and CDR2 as FYNNEI. The CDR3 nucleotides are TGTGCCACCTTATATATGGGGGCAGCCCAAGAGACCCAGTACTTC. Amino acids: CATLYMGAAQETQYF. The full variable domain, completed using reference TRBV2 and TRBJ2-5, is EPEVTQTPSHQVTQMGQEVILRCVPISNHLYFYWYRQILGQKVEFLVSFYNNEISEKSEIFDDQFSVERPDGSNFTLKIRSTKLEDSAMYFCATLYMGAAQETQYFGPGTRLLVL.

The gene calls are TRBV7-3 and TRBJ2-6, with 7 bases lining up with TRBD2. V was pared by 4 bases and J by 0 bases, with 3 bases of the junction left unmatched. Per germline, CDR1 SGHTA and CDR2 FQGTGA. The CDR3 is made up of 16 amino acids. This CDR3 reads CASSSPSGSGANVLTF. The CDR3 DNA is TGTGCCAGCAGCTCCCCTAGCGGCTCTGGGGCCAACGTCCTGACTTTC. Looking up the rest from reference TRBV7-3 and TRBJ2-6 gives the full variable domain: GAGVSQTPSNKVTEKGKYVELRCDPISGHTALYWYRQSLGQGPEFLIYFQGTGAADDSGLPNDRFFAVRPEGSVSTLKIQRTERGDSAVYLCASSSPSGSGANVLTFGAGSRLTVL.

This rearrangement joins TRBV28 to TRBJ2-7, with 9 nucleotides matching TRBD2. Unmatched junction bases numbered 19, after V lost 5 bases and J lost 2 bases. The CDR3 has 19 amino acids. Germline-derived CDR1 and CDR2 are MDHEN and SYDVKM. The CDR3 DNA reads TGTGCCAGCAGTCCTGTTTCTGGGAGGCTAGCGGGGATTACCTACGAGCAGTACTTC. Translation gives CASSPVSGRLAGITYEQYF.

The chain links TRBV5-6 to TRBJ1-2, with 7 bases matching TRBD1. This CDR3 is 14 amino acids long. Germline-derived CDR1 and CDR2 are SGHDT and YYEEEE. Trimming removed 4 bases from V and 4 bases from J; junction bases left unmatched: 7. In DNA, the CDR3 is TGTGCCAGCAGCCTCGGACAGGCATTCTATGGCTACACCTTC. This codes for CASSLGQAFYGYTF.

This clonotype came up a few times. The chain uses TRBV12-3 or TRBV12-4 and TRBJ2-5; D is unclear. V was cut by 2 bases and J by 0 bases, with 4 bases left in between. The CDR3 length is 13 residues. For the CDR3, the DNA is TGTGCCAGCAGTTTACCGGACCAAGAGACCCAGTACTTC. This translates into CASSLPDQETQYF.

This clonotype was picked up many times. The rearrangement joins TRBV29-1 to TRBJ1-2; weak D call: TRBD1 (5 bases). The length of the CDR3 is 12 residues. The V and J ends lost 7 bases and 6 bases respectively, with 15 bases between them. Germline-derived CDR1 and CDR2 are SQVTM and ANQGSEA. CDR3 in amino acids: CSEGRPRDGYTF. The CDR3 region has the DNA TGCAGCGAGGGGAGGCCTAGAGATGGCTACACCTTC.

This rearrangement joins TRBV4-1 to TRBJ2-2; TRBD1 matches 12 bases. Losses at the gene ends were 0 bases for V and 4 bases for J; bases not matched to a gene: 3. Germline CDR1 and CDR2: MGHRA and YSYEKL. CDR3 length: 17 amino acids. CDR3 sequence (DNA): TGCGCCAGCAGCCAAGAAGGGACAGGGGGCAGCACCGGGGAGCTGTTTTTT. This encodes CASSQEGTGGSTGELFF.

This clonotype was counted only a few times. The CDR3 spells CATSRDRGGSTEAFF. CDR3 sequence (DNA): TGTGCCACCAGCAGAGACCGGGGGGGGAGCACTGAAGCTTTCTTT. J is TRBJ1-1 and V is TRBV15, with D perhaps TRBD1 (5 bases). This CDR3 has 15 amino acids. The V end was cut by 0 bases, the J end by 4 bases, with 12 bases between. Germline CDR1 LNHNV, CDR2 YYDKDF (reference sequence).

V gene TRBV20-1 combines with J gene TRBJ1-4; D is undetermined. This CDR3 is 18 amino acids long. Germline V CDR1 and CDR2: DFQATT, SNEGSKA (reference sequence). The ends were cut back, 0 bases at V and 5 bases at J, with 22 bases in the middle. The CDR3, as DNA: TGCAGTGCTAGAGACCCCTACCAGGACTGGGGAATGAATGAAAAACTGTTTTTT. This codes for CSARDPYQDWGMNEKLFF.

This clonotype was observed at least ten times. The chain combines TRBV5-1 with TRBJ2-1; possibly TRBD2 for D (6 bases). CDR3 size: 15 residues. Germline CDR1 reads SGHRS; CDR2 reads YFSETQ. Trimming stripped 0 bases from V and 6 bases from J, with 13 bases between. The CDR3 protein is CASSLVGSLGNEQFF. The CDR3 DNA reads as TGCGCCAGCAGCTTGGTCGGGAGCCTCGGCAATGAGCAGTTCTTC.

J is TRBJ2-2 and V is TRBV9; TRBD1 or TRBD2 may be the D gene (6 bases each). The V gene's germline CDR1 is SGDLS and CDR2 YYNGEE. Trimming removed 4 bases at V and 4 bases at J, with 14 bases between. This CDR3 is 15 amino acids long. The DNA of the CDR3 is TGTGCCAGCAGCCAGGGGACTCTATCCACCGGGGAGCTGTTTTTT. Amino acid sequence: CASSQGTLSTGELFF.